The 23 T cell receptor beta chains reported below all come from one sample, sequenced in a study of control samples from healthy donors and cancer patients. The data were produced by immunoSEQ multiplex PCR, yet TCRdb's version contains in-frame clones alone and is incomplete. The data hold under 85,000 clones, with approximately 80% observed a single time. Input material: PBMCs. The receptors derive from a man in his 60s with head and neck cancer.

V gene TRBV7-2 combines with J gene TRBJ1-6; D gene ambiguous. The germline V and J ends were trimmed by 1 base and 4 bases, with 2 bases remaining between them. This CDR3 is built from 13 residues. Germline loops: CDR1 SGHTA, CDR2 FQGNSA. CDR3 in DNA: TGTGCCAGCAGCTTAGAATATAATTCACCCCTCCACTTT. Protein: CASSLEYNSPLHF.

This rearrangement joins TRBV9 to TRBJ2-3, with D perhaps assigned TRBD1 or TRBD2 (6 bases each). The CDR3 is made up of 16 amino acids. Trimming took 0 bases from V and 4 from J, leaving 15 bases between them. Germline CDR1 SGDLS, CDR2 YYNGEE. The CDR3 sequence is CASSVELGGFADTQYF. CDR3 sequence (DNA): TGTGCCAGCAGCGTAGAGTTGGGGGGCTTCGCAGATACGCAGTATTTT.

The chain links TRBV5-4 to TRBJ1-4, with TRBD1 as a possible D gene (6 bases). Germline CDR1 and CDR2: SGHNT and YYREEE (reference sequence). Trimming pared 4 bases from V and 5 bases from J, leaving 15 bases between. This CDR3 spans 15 amino acids. CDR3 residues: CASSTRKGENEKLFF. The CDR3 region has the DNA TGTGCCAGCAGCACCCGGAAGGGGGAGAATGAAAAACTGTTTTTT.

The rearrangement joins TRBV2 to TRBJ1-3, with D unclear. V was shortened by 4 bases and J by 1 base, with 11 bases between the two germline ends. The CDR3 has 15 residues. The germline V gene has CDR1 SNHLY and CDR2 FYNNEI. The CDR3 loop reads CASSGFEMSGNTIYF. The CDR3 nucleotides are TGTGCCAGCAGTGGGTTCGAGATGTCTGGAAACACCATATATTTT.

This rearrangement joins TRBV12-3 or TRBV12-4 to TRBJ2-5, with TRBD2 matching 8 bases. V shed 5 bases, J shed 7 bases, and the junction held 0 bases outside the gene matches. CDR3 length: 11 residues. CDR3 sequence: CASSREGTQYF. For the CDR3, the DNA is TGTGCCAGCAGTCGGGAGGGGACCCAGTACTTC.

The chain's CDR3 is CASSIGRLANYGYTF. Written as DNA, the CDR3 is TGTGCCAGTAGTATCGGCAGATTAGCCAACTATGGCTACACCTTC. The chain links TRBV19 to TRBJ1-2, with D unresolved. Between the trimmed V and J ends, which lost 3 bases and 2 bases, there was a span of 13 bases. CDR1 LNHDA and CDR2 SQIVND come from the germline V gene (reference sequence). The CDR3 is 15 amino acids.

V gene TRBV19 combines with J gene TRBJ1-4; D is undetermined. The CDR3 extends over 15 amino acids. Germline V gives CDR1 LNHDA, CDR2 SQIVND (reference sequence). Trimming took off 4 bases at V and 4 bases at J, with 13 bases between the two ends. The CDR3 sequence is CASSKKPDNNEKLFF. CDR3 DNA: TGTGCCAGTAGTAAAAAGCCAGACAATAATGAAAAACTGTTTTTT.

This chain uses TRBV7-2 with TRBJ2-1; D gene unclear. V lost 2 bases to trimming and J lost 2 bases, with 13 bases between them. The CDR3 is made up of 16 amino acids. Looked up from germline, CDR1 is SGHTA and CDR2 is FQGNSA. Written as DNA, the CDR3 is TGTGCCAGCAGCTTATCCCTGTTAATGGCCTACAATGAGCAGTTCTTC. This codes for CASSLSLLMAYNEQFF.

The chain couples TRBV21-1 to TRBJ1-2; TRBD1 is taken as the D call from the table, unchecked against the DNA. TRBV21-1 counts as a pseudogene. The CDR3 is 15 amino acids. CDR3 in DNA: TGTGCCAGCAGCACCTGGACAGGGGGGTCCTATGGCTACACCTTC. It codes for CASSTWTGGSYGYTF.

This clone was detected only a few times. This sequence joins TRBV7-9 and TRBJ1-1; D remains unclear. The CDR3 runs to 8 residues. Germline-derived CDR1 and CDR2 are SEHNR and FQNEAQ (reference sequence). V lost 6 bases and J 7 bases, leaving 0 bases between the germline ends. The chain's CDR3 is CASSEAFF. CDR3 nucleotide sequence: TGTGCCAGCAGTGAAGCTTTCTTT.

V is TRBV2 and J is TRBJ1-2; 10 bases line up with TRBD1. The germline V gene encodes CDR1 SNHLY and CDR2 FYNNEI. The CDR3 covers 14 residues. Trimming at V came to 6 bases and at J to 7 bases, leaving 8 bases not matched to a gene. The CDR3 bases are TGTGCCAGCAGAGCCCGGACAGGGGGAGGTGGCTACACCTTC. It yields the protein CASRARTGGGGYTF.

This clone was observed once. This chain links TRBV6-5 with TRBJ2-1; 8 bases line up with TRBD2. The J segment lost 9 bases and the V segment lost 4 bases, leaving 11 bases of the junction unmatched. Germline V CDR1 and CDR2: MNHEY, SVGAGI. This CDR3 has 15 residues. The chain's CDR3 is CASSWGGRSLGEQFF. The CDR3 DNA reads as TGTGCCAGCAGTTGGGGCGGGAGGAGTTTGGGTGAGCAGTTCTTC.

The chain combines TRBV2 with TRBJ2-1; maybe TRBD1 (6 bases). Trimming cost V 7 bases and J 0 bases, with 10 bases left between them. The CDR3 runs to 14 residues. CDR1 is SNHLY and CDR2 is FYNNEI in the germline V gene. The CDR3 reads CASTRDNSYNEQFF. In nucleotides, the CDR3 is TGTGCCAGCACCCGGGACAACTCCTACAATGAGCAGTTCTTC. Full variable domain (missing parts from reference TRBV2 and TRBJ2-1): EPEVTQTPSHQVTQMGQEVILRCVPISNHLYFYWYRQILGQKVEFLVSFYNNEISEKSEIFDDQFSVERPDGSNFTLKIRSTKLEDSAMYFCASTRDNSYNEQFFGPGTRLTVL.

This clone was observed a few times. The rearrangement joins TRBV3-1 (or the pseudogene TRBV3-2) to TRBJ1-3; D not certain. This CDR3 region has 14 residues. CDR1 is LGHDT, CDR2 YNNKEL, per germline (reference sequence). Trimming removed 0 bases from V and 5 bases from J, with 8 bases in between. The CDR3 protein is CASSQDGRRNTIYF. In nucleotides, the CDR3 is TGTGCCAGCAGCCAAGATGGGCGGCGAAACACCATATATTTT.

This clone has just a few counts. The chain links TRBV11-2 to TRBJ2-7; the D is unclear. CDR3 length: 15 residues. Germline assignment: CDR1 SGHAT and CDR2 FQNNGV. Trimming stripped 1 base from V and 4 bases from J, with 14 bases between. This CDR3 reads CASSLVPARSYEQYF. CDR3 bases: TGTGCCAGCAGCTTAGTCCCGGCTCGGTCGTACGAGCAGTACTTC.

The chain uses TRBV5-4 and TRBJ2-7; 10 bases fit TRBD2. The J segment lost 2 bases and the V segment lost 4 bases, leaving 9 bases of the junction unmatched. In germline, CDR1 is SGHNT, CDR2 YYREEE (reference sequence). This CDR3 has 16 amino acids. CDR3: CASSPGGTSGAYEQYF. The DNA for the CDR3 is TGTGCCAGCAGCCCGGGAGGAACTAGCGGGGCCTACGAGCAGTACTTC.

The gene calls are TRBV3-1 (or the pseudogene TRBV3-2) and TRBJ2-3, with TRBD2 matching 10 bases. J was trimmed by 8 bases and V by 4 bases; bases with no gene match: 12. Germline CDR1 is LGHDT and CDR2 is YNNKEL (reference sequence). The CDR3 has 16 amino acids. CDR3 protein: CASSPILAGDPGTQYF. In DNA form, the CDR3 reads TGTGCCAGCAGCCCAATCCTAGCGGGAGACCCGGGTACGCAGTATTTT.

The chain employs TRBV5-1 and TRBJ2-1; the D gene is possibly TRBD2 (5 bases). Trimming removed 0 bases from V and 0 bases from J, with 13 bases in between. The germline V gene encodes CDR1 SGHRS and CDR2 YFSETQ. CDR3 length: 17 residues. This CDR3 reads CASSLALTGSSYNEQFF. The CDR3 nucleotides are TGCGCCAGCAGCTTGGCCCTGACTGGGAGCTCCTACAATGAGCAGTTCTTC.

V usage is TRBV10-3 and J usage is TRBJ2-2, with 8 positions matching TRBD2. V trimming: 10 bases; J trimming: 3 bases; junction bases outside the gene matches: 10. The CDR3 spans 15 residues. The germline V gene encodes CDR1 ENHRY and CDR2 SYGVKD. CDR3 nucleotide sequence: TGTGCCACCAAAATCGGGGGGGGACACACCGGGGAGCTGTTTTTT. Its protein is CATKIGGGHTGELFF.

This chain connects TRBV4-2 to TRBJ1-2; the D gene is possibly TRBD1 (5 bases). Trimming took 3 bases from V and 1 from J, leaving 12 bases between them. The germline CDR1 and CDR2 sequences are LGHNA and YNFKEQ. This CDR3 is built from 15 residues. CDR3 amino acids: CASSHPTENNYGYTF. Here the CDR3 DNA reads TGTGCCAGCAGCCACCCGACAGAAAATAACTATGGCTACACCTTC.

This clone appeared once. The rearrangement uses TRBV5-6 and TRBJ2-5; D possibly corresponds to TRBD1 (5 bases). V lost 0 bases and J lost 6, with 12 bases in between. The CDR3 extends over 14 amino acids. From germline, CDR1 is SGHDT and CDR2 YYEEEE. Here the CDR3 DNA reads TGTGCCAGCAGCTTGGAGTCAGGGTCGAAGACCCAGTACTTC. It is translated as CASSLESGSKTQYF.

This sequence joins TRBV2 and TRBJ2-5; the match to TRBD2 covers 13 bases. The CDR3 covers 16 residues. V lost 7 bases and J lost 2; bases outside the gene matches: 7. Germline values: CDR1 SNHLY, CDR2 FYNNEI. The CDR3 loop reads CASTGTSGNLQETQYF. The CDR3 nucleotides are TGTGCCAGCACGGGGACTAGCGGGAACCTACAAGAGACCCAGTACTTC.

This chain links TRBV7-8 with TRBJ1-5, with 9 bases aligning to TRBD1. Looked up from germline, CDR1 is SGHVS and CDR2 is FQNEAQ. Trimming removed 5 bases from V and 0 bases from J; junction bases left unmatched: 11. The CDR3 has 18 residues. The CDR3 DNA reads TGTGCCAGCAGCCCGGGACAGGGTGGTTGGGGTAGCAATCAGCCCCAGCATTTT. Translation gives CASSPGQGGWGSNQPQHF. Full variable domain (outside the CDR3, taken from reference TRBV7-8 and TRBJ1-5): GAGVSQSPRYKVAKRGQDVALRCDPISGHVSLFWYQQALGQGPEFLTYFQNEAQLDKSGLPSDRFFAERPEGSVSTLKIQRTQQEDSAVYLCASSPGQGGWGSNQPQHFGDGTRLSIL.